The clone carrying this T cell receptor (beta chain) was counted once. Its specificity is not known. The CDR3 runs to 18 residues. V lost 4 bases and J lost 0; bases outside the gene matches: 13. Germline V gene sequence: CDR1 MGHRA, CDR2 YSYEKL. The assay was immunoSEQ multiplex PCR, and TCRdb's table has in-frame clones only and misses some. The table lists approximately 58,000 clones, roughly 90% of them singletons. These data belong to a study of OX40 agonist ivuxolimab in advanced cancers. Findings of the study overall: Expanded clones were, on average, more numerous in CD8+ T cells than in CD4+.

This material consisted of CD4+ or CD8+ T cells sorted from blood, taken in a trial of the OX40 agonist ivuxolimab. V and J are TRBV4-1 and TRBJ2-7; 9 positions agree with TRBD2. The source is an adult with an advanced solid tumor such as melanoma, head and neck, liver or kidney cancer. The CDR3 is CASSPALLRTSDSYEQYF. The CDR3 DNA sequence: TGCGCCAGCAGCCCCGCTCTCCTTAGGACTAGCGACTCCTACGAGCAGTACTTC.